These 5 T cell receptor beta chains came from one sample sequenced in a study of T cell responses to AZD1222 COVID-19 vaccine. TCRdb's table, derived via immunoSEQ multiplex PCR, lists solely in-frame clones and lacks some. Seen here are about 180,000 clones, almost 90% observed once, and the top ten hold 11%. This material consisted of peripheral blood, taken 28 days after the second AZD1222 dose. The receptors were sampled from an adult who received the AZD1222 COVID-19 vaccine.

The genes are TRBV30 and TRBJ2-3, with 10 bases aligning to TRBD1. The CDR3 has 14 residues. Per germline, CDR1 GTSNPN and CDR2 SVGIG (reference sequence). V dropped 4 bases and J dropped 6; count of bases not matched to a gene: 7. The CDR3 DNA reads TGTGCCTGGAATTCCGGACAGGGGGGCGATACGCAGTATTTT. Its translation: CAWNSGQGGDTQYF.

The chain links TRBV6-2 or TRBV6-3 to TRBJ1-3; D perhaps matches TRBD1 (5 bases). CDR3 length: 16 amino acids. The germline V gene encodes CDR1 MNHEY and CDR2 SVGEGT. V was trimmed by 5 bases and J by 4 bases, leaving 18 bases between them. The CDR3 loop reads CASSLPGTVAGNTIYF. In DNA, the CDR3 is TGTGCCAGCAGTCTCCCCGGGACCGTAGCGGGAAACACCATATATTTT.

The chain has TRBV6-2 or TRBV6-3 and TRBJ1-2; unclear D gene. Trimming removed 6 bases from V and 4 bases from J, with 15 bases in between. CDR3 length: 14 residues. Germline V gene sequence: CDR1 MNHEY, CDR2 SVGEGT. For the CDR3, the DNA is TGTGCCAGCAGCCTCCGCGGGGTGCCCTATGGCTACACCTTC. It encodes CASSLRGVPYGYTF.

The chain has TRBV4-1 and TRBJ1-2; 8 bases align to TRBD1. The V and J ends lost 0 bases and 5 bases, in that order; junction bases with no gene match: 11. Germline V gives CDR1 MGHRA, CDR2 YSYEKL. This CDR3 is built from 17 residues. CDR3 sequence reads: CASSQEGDGQGLYGYTF. DNA for the CDR3: TGCGCCAGCAGCCAAGAAGGGGATGGACAGGGTTTATATGGCTACACCTTC.

V and J are TRBV19 and TRBJ2-5, with D perhaps being TRBD1 or TRBD2 (7 bases each). CDR3 length: 14 amino acids. CDR1 is LNHDA, CDR2 SQIVND, per germline (reference sequence). With 6 bases removed from V and 4 bases from J, the gap between germline ends came to 15 bases. CDR3 residues: CASSSSGGAETQYF. For the CDR3, the DNA is TGTGCCAGTAGCTCCTCAGGGGGGGCAGAGACCCAGTACTTC. Looking up the rest from reference TRBV19 and TRBJ2-5 gives the full variable domain: DGGITQSPKYLFRKEGQNVTLSCEQNLNHDAMYWYRQDPGQGLRLIYYSQIVNDFQKGDIAEGYSVSREKKESFPLTVTSAQKNPTAFYLCASSSSGGAETQYFGPGTRLLVL.